A selection of T cell receptor beta chains follows, all from one sample in a study of blood T cell repertoires in COVID-19. Assay: immunoSEQ multiplex PCR; the TCRdb copy retains only in-frame clones and omits some. The sample contains about 80,000 clones, 78% of which appear only once. Sequencing input: peripheral blood. These receptors were collected from a human donor in a cohort sampled during active COVID-19. Each CDR3 is given with its conserved first and last residue. A D gene is named only where the DNA matches it firmly. Clone size is stated in some rows and not others, as once, few, many or a class when expanded.

v_call,j_call,d_call,clone_size,cdr3_nt,cdr3_aa
TRBV5-4,TRBJ1-3,TRBD1,NA,TGTGCCAGCAGCCTCGCAGGGGGTACTGGAAACACCATATATTTT,CASSLAGGTGNTIYF
TRBV5-6,TRBJ2-5,NA,once,TGTGCCAGCAGTCACACAGCCCGGGGGTACCAAGAGACCCAGTACTTC,CASSHTARGYQETQYF
TRBV4-3,TRBJ2-5,TRBD1,NA,TGCGCCAGCAGCCACCGGACAGGGCAAGAGACCCAGTACTTC,CASSHRTGQETQYF
TRBV6-5,TRBJ2-1,NA,NA,TGTGCCAGCTCGACAGATTCTTCCTACAATGAGCAGTTCTTC,CASSTDSSYNEQFF
TRBV5-5,TRBJ2-3,TRBD1,NA,TGTGCCAGCAGCTTAGTAGCGGGACAGGGGGCAGATACGCAGTATTTT,CASSLVAGQGADTQYF
TRBV6-5,TRBJ2-7,TRBD1,NA,TGTGCCAGCAGTTTGACCGGGACAGGGTCCTACGAGCAGTACTTC,CASSLTGTGSYEQYF
TRBV2,TRBJ2-1,TRBD2,NA,TGTGCCAGCAGCACCCCGGGAGGGGGGGTGACGACGTGGGAGCAGTTCTTC,CASSTPGGGVTTWEQFF
TRBV10-3,TRBJ2-2,NA,NA,TGTGCCACAACTAACCCCGGCCGGGGATCGGGGAACACCGGGGAGCTGTTTTTT,CATTNPGRGSGNTGELFF
TRBV27,TRBJ2-1,TRBD2,few,TGTGCCAGCATTTTTCTAGCGGGAGGTGGCAATGAGCAGTTCTTC,CASIFLAGGGNEQFF
TRBV15,TRBJ1-3,NA,NA,TGTGCCACCAGCGTGAGCTCTGGAAACACCATATATTTT,CATSVSSGNTIYF
TRBV5-1,TRBJ2-7,NA,NA,TGCGCCAGCAGCGCCGTCGCCGGGACTCTCGAGCAGTACTTC,CASSAVAGTLEQYF
TRBV12-3/TRBV12-4,TRBJ2-7,NA,few,TGTGCCAGCAGTCCCTCATACGGGGACGAGCAGTACTTC,CASSPSYGDEQYF
TRBV3-1/TRBV3-2,TRBJ2-6,TRBD1,NA,TGTGCCAGCAGCCCCCTGGGACAGGGGCTCTCTGGGGCCAACGTCCTGACTTTC,CASSPLGQGLSGANVLTF
TRBV5-5,TRBJ2-2,TRBD2,NA,TGTGCCAGCAGCGCCCGGACTAGCGGGAGCAACACCGGGGAGCTGTTTTTT,CASSARTSGSNTGELFF
TRBV25-1,TRBJ1-2,NA,once,TGTGCCAGCAGACCCGAGGGAGCCGGCGGCTACACCTTC,CASRPEGAGGYTF
TRBV6-5,TRBJ1-1,NA,NA,TGTGCCAGCAGTTACGGGGGGAGCACTGAAGCTTTCTTT,CASSYGGSTEAFF
TRBV19,TRBJ1-1,NA,many,TGTGCCGTTTCCCCCCAGGAGGGGTTTATGAACACTGAAGCTTTCTTT,CAVSPQEGFMNTEAFF
TRBV27,TRBJ1-5,NA,few,TGTGCCAGCAGTTTTGCGGGGGCAAAACAGCCCCAGCATTTT,CASSFAGAKQPQHF
TRBV27,TRBJ1-2,NA,NA,TGTGCCAGCAGTTTAAGAGGGGGAGACTATGGCTACACCTTC,CASSLRGGDYGYTF
TRBV9,TRBJ2-2,NA,NA,TGTGCCAGCAGCCCTTTGACAACCACCGGGGAGCTGTTTTTT,CASSPLTTTGELFF
TRBV28,TRBJ2-2,TRBD2,NA,TGTGCCAGCAGTTTGGACCTTAGCGGGAGGGCCGCCGGGGAGCTGTTTTTT,CASSLDLSGRAAGELFF
TRBV5-1,TRBJ2-5,TRBD1,NA,TGCGCCAGCAGCTTGGTAGAGCAGGGGGTAGAGACCCAGTACTTC,CASSLVEQGVETQYF
TRBV28,TRBJ2-2,NA,once,TGTGCCAGCAGTTCGTTGACTAAGGGTAGAACCGGGGAGCTGTTTTTT,CASSSLTKGRTGELFF